The 32 T cell receptor beta chains given below trace back to one sample, sequenced in a study of T cell responses to AZD1222 COVID-19 vaccine. Clones were sequenced by immunoSEQ multiplex PCR, and TCRdb holds only the in-frame ones, with some missing. The sample yields around 99,000 clones, roughly 89% seen once. The source material was peripheral blood, sampled on day 0 of AZD1222 vaccination. These receptors came from an adult in good health.

The chain is built from TRBV5-4 and TRBJ1-2; D is unclear. V lost 0 bases and J lost 6, with 6 bases in between. CDR1 is SGHNT and CDR2 is YYREEE in the germline V gene (reference sequence). The CDR3 is made up of 12 amino acids. Here the CDR3 DNA reads TGTGCCAGCAGCTTGGATCAGGATGGCTACACCTTC. Its protein product is CASSLDQDGYTF.

This clone was detected a few times. V and J are TRBV19 and TRBJ1-1; D unclear. Trimming stripped 0 bases from V and 10 bases from J, with 12 bases between. The CDR3 is 13 residues long. Germline V gene data show CDR1 as LNHDA and CDR2 as SQIVND (reference sequence). The CDR3 sequence: CASSIDKNSRAFF. CDR3 DNA: TGTGCCAGTAGTATAGATAAGAATAGCAGAGCTTTCTTT.

V and J are TRBV4-3 and TRBJ2-7; TRBD2 is a possible D gene (5 bases). Germline lookup yields CDR1 LGHNA and CDR2 YSLEER. This CDR3 is 14 amino acids long. V was cut by 0 bases and J by 5 bases, with 11 bases left in between. The CDR3 nucleotides are TGCGCCAGCAGCCAAGAGAGAGGGCACGACGAGCAGTACTTC. As protein: CASSQERGHDEQYF.

This clone came up once. The chain combines TRBV27 with TRBJ1-1, with D perhaps TRBD1 (6 bases). The CDR3 loop spans 15 amino acids. V was trimmed by 4 bases and J by 7 bases, leaving 19 bases between them. Germline V gene lookup returns CDR1 MNHEY and CDR2 SMNVEV (reference sequence). CDR3 bases: TGTGCCAGCAGTTCCGAGGGGACACTACTCGGTGAAGCTTTCTTT. This codes for CASSSEGTLLGEAFF.

This clone was counted between two and nine times. This chain joins TRBV11-2 and TRBJ1-3; D call uncertain. V was cut by 1 base and J by 2 bases, with 6 bases left in between. Germline CDR1 is SGHAT and CDR2 is FQNNGV. The length of the CDR3 is 14 residues. In nucleotides, the CDR3 is TGTGCCAGCAGCTTAGTTGGGACTGGAAACACCATATATTTT. Translating gives CASSLVGTGNTIYF.

A word on this clone: Other DNA sequences of this sample code for an identical CDR3. V is TRBV5-1 and J is TRBJ2-2; D is unresolved. The CDR3 sequence is 12 residues long. Trimming pared 1 base from V and 2 bases from J, leaving 0 bases between. Germline V gene data show CDR1 as SGHRS and CDR2 as YFSETQ. DNA of the CDR3: TGCGCCAGCAGCTTGAACACCGGGGAGCTGTTTTTT. It specifies CASSLNTGELFF. Based on the CDR3 plus reference TRBV5-1 and TRBJ2-2, the full variable domain is KAGVTQTPRYLIKTRGQQVTLSCSPISGHRSVSWYQQTPGQGLQFLFEYFSETQRNKGNFPGRFSGRQFSNSRSEMNVSTLELGDSALYLCASSLNTGELFFGEGSRLTVL.

In its sample, this clone ranks as large. This chain joins TRBV2 and TRBJ1-5; D is unresolved. This CDR3 has 16 amino acids. Trimming took 6 bases from V and 4 from J, leaving 19 bases between them. CDR1 SNHLY and CDR2 FYNNEI come from the germline V gene. The CDR3 sequence: CASRERPGVVNQPQHF. DNA of the CDR3: TGTGCCAGCAGAGAGCGACCTGGGGTAGTTAATCAGCCCCAGCATTTT.

This chain joins TRBV2 and TRBJ1-2; D gene unclear. V lost 3 bases and J 5 bases, leaving 4 bases between the germline ends. The CDR3 extends over 11 amino acids. The germline V gene has CDR1 SNHLY and CDR2 FYNNEI. The CDR3 loop is CASSDLYGYTF. The CDR3 DNA follows: TGTGCCAGCAGTGATCTTTATGGCTACACCTTC.

The rearrangement uses TRBV9 and TRBJ1-1; no definite D call. This CDR3 region has 17 residues. Germline V gives CDR1 SGDLS, CDR2 YYNGEE. Deletions cut 0 bases from V and 4 bases from J, with 19 bases between. The CDR3 sequence is CASSVGGMVGKGTEAFF. Here the CDR3 DNA reads TGTGCCAGCAGCGTAGGGGGAATGGTGGGGAAGGGCACTGAAGCTTTCTTT.

This clone has a single count. This chain uses TRBV5-1 with TRBJ1-1; D is possibly TRBD1 (6 bases). CDR1 is SGHRS, CDR2 YFSETQ, per germline. V was pared by 4 bases and J by 8 bases, with 15 bases between. The CDR3 length is 13 residues. This chain's CDR3 is CASSPRGGGEAFF. The CDR3 bases are TGCGCCAGCAGCCCACGGGGAGGGGGAGAAGCTTTCTTT. The complete variable domain, with remaining parts taken from reference TRBV5-1 and TRBJ1-1, reads KAGVTQTPRYLIKTRGQQVTLSCSPISGHRSVSWYQQTPGQGLQFLFEYFSETQRNKGNFPGRFSGRQFSNSRSEMNVSTLELGDSALYLCASSPRGGGEAFFGQGTRLTVV.

The chain recombines TRBV7-2 with TRBJ2-7; D may be TRBD2 (6 bases). V was pared by 1 base and J by 4 bases, with 20 bases between. CDR3 length equals 17 residues. Germline V gives CDR1 SGHTA, CDR2 FQGNSA. CDR3 sequence reads: CASSLGGLAGLAYEQYF. CDR3 nucleotides: TGTGCCAGCAGCTTAGGGGGCCTCGCGGGGTTAGCATACGAGCAGTACTTC.

This clone was counted only a few times. The genes are TRBV30 and TRBJ2-2; 10 bases line up with TRBD1. Trimming at V came to 5 bases and at J to 5 bases, leaving 8 bases not matched to a gene. The CDR3 has 15 amino acids. In germline, CDR1 is GTSNPN, CDR2 SVGIG (reference sequence). Here the CDR3 reads CAWGSGTGVTGELFF. CDR3 bases: TGTGCCTGGGGCTCCGGGACAGGGGTAACCGGGGAGCTGTTTTTT.

The chain uses TRBV19 and TRBJ2-7, with D perhaps matching TRBD2 (7 bases). This CDR3 is built from 14 residues. V was clipped by 3 bases and J by 4 bases, with 13 bases between them. Germline values: CDR1 LNHDA, CDR2 SQIVND (reference sequence). CDR3 nucleotides: TGTGCCAGTAGTATCCGGGGGGCAGGGTACGAGCAGTACTTC. Its protein product is CASSIRGAGYEQYF.

J is TRBJ1-1 and V is TRBV7-2; TRBD1 matches at 7 bases. Germline-derived CDR1 and CDR2 are SGHTA and FQGNSA. Trimming at V came to 8 bases and at J to 5 bases, leaving 14 bases not matched to a gene. The CDR3 consists of 15 residues. The CDR3, as DNA: TGTGCCAGCGCACGGAAACAGGGGATGGTAACTGAAGCTTTCTTT. It encodes CASARKQGMVTEAFF.

The V call is TRBV3-1 (or the pseudogene TRBV3-2), the J call TRBJ1-4; D not certain. This CDR3 is built from 14 residues. Germline values: CDR1 LGHDT, CDR2 YNNKEL (reference sequence). Trimming shortened V by 0 bases and J by 5 bases, and 7 bases separated the two germline ends. CDR3 sequence (DNA): TGTGCCAGCAGCCAAGATGGGAGGAATGAAAAACTGTTTTTT. This translates into CASSQDGRNEKLFF.

The rearrangement joins TRBV19 to TRBJ1-1; D unclear. Germline V lookup: CDR1 LNHDA, CDR2 SQIVND (reference sequence). CDR3 length: 12 residues. The V gene lost 9 bases and the J gene lost 1 base, with 9 bases spanning the gap. The CDR3: CASRRTNTEAFF. The CDR3 nucleotides read TGTGCCAGCAGGAGGACGAACACTGAAGCTTTCTTT.

V gene TRBV6-2 or TRBV6-3 combines with J gene TRBJ2-5, with D unresolved. Germline V lookup: CDR1 MNHEY, CDR2 SVGEGT. The CDR3 contains 13 residues. V was clipped by 4 bases and J by 3 bases, with 9 bases between them. CDR3 loop: CASSFGRKETQYF. The CDR3 nucleotides are TGTGCCAGCAGTTTCGGCAGAAAAGAGACCCAGTACTTC.

The chain has TRBV4-3 and TRBJ1-2; D is undetermined. V dropped 2 bases and J dropped 8 bases, with 12 bases sitting between them. Germline V gene data show CDR1 as LGHNA and CDR2 as YSLEER. This CDR3 comprises 13 residues. CDR3 region: CASSQTLGSGYTF. DNA for the CDR3: TGCGCCAGCAGCCAAACTCTGGGATCGGGCTACACCTTC.

This sequence joins TRBV6-5 and TRBJ2-2; TRBD1 agrees at 7 bases. CDR1 is MNHEY and CDR2 is SVGAGI in the germline V gene. V shed 6 bases and J 3 bases; nucleotides not matched to a gene: 7. The CDR3 is 15 residues long. The CDR3 DNA reads TGTGCCAGCAGCCCCCGGGACAGCTACACCGGGGAGCTGTTTTTT. Translated, it gives CASSPRDSYTGELFF.

This chain connects TRBV5-8 to TRBJ1-4; the D is unclear. CDR1 and CDR2 (germline): SGHTS, YDEGEE. Trimming removed 2 bases at V and 5 bases at J, with 16 bases between. The CDR3 extends over 16 amino acids. Here the CDR3 DNA reads TGTGCCAGCAGCTTCATCACGCCAGGTGCCAATGAAAAACTGTTTTTT. Translated: CASSFITPGANEKLFF.

The V gene is TRBV10-2, the J gene TRBJ2-2, with D tentatively TRBD2 (6 bases). V lost 6 bases, J lost 0 bases, and 11 bases lay in between. This CDR3 is 15 amino acids long. The germline CDR1 and CDR2 sequences are WSHSY and SAAADI. The CDR3 region is CASRPGGANTGELFF. The DNA for the CDR3 is TGCGCCAGCAGACCCGGGGGTGCGAACACCGGGGAGCTGTTTTTT.

The chain uses TRBV5-1 and TRBJ1-1; no definite D call. Trimming took off 0 bases at V and 5 bases at J, with 8 bases between the two ends. Germline CDR1 is SGHRS and CDR2 is YFSETQ. The CDR3 is 13 amino acids. CDR3: CASSLAPATEAFF. CDR3 DNA: TGCGCCAGCAGCTTGGCCCCAGCTACTGAAGCTTTCTTT. Using reference TRBV5-1 and TRBJ1-1 for the parts outside the CDR3, the full variable domain is KAGVTQTPRYLIKTRGQQVTLSCSPISGHRSVSWYQQTPGQGLQFLFEYFSETQRNKGNFPGRFSGRQFSNSRSEMNVSTLELGDSALYLCASSLAPATEAFFGQGTRLTVV.

V usage is TRBV12-3 or TRBV12-4 and J usage is TRBJ1-2; weak D call: TRBD1 (5 bases). The CDR3 spans 13 residues. V lost 5 bases to trimming and J lost 3 bases, with 10 bases between them. For the CDR3, the DNA is TGTGCCAGCAGTCCCGGACACGACTATGGCTACACCTTC. It specifies CASSPGHDYGYTF.

The J gene is TRBJ2-1, the V gene TRBV4-3; D gene unclear. This CDR3 contains 13 residues. Trimming removed 2 bases at V and 9 bases at J, with 11 bases between. Looked up from germline, CDR1 is LGHNA and CDR2 is YSLEER. The CDR3 bases are TGCGCCAGCAGCCAAAGACTCCTTGGTGAGCAGTTCTTC. It translates to CASSQRLLGEQFF.

The CDR3: CASSIDAGGNTEAFF. In DNA form, the CDR3 reads TGTGCCAGTAGTATAGATGCTGGGGGGAACACTGAAGCTTTCTTT. The chain is built from TRBV19 and TRBJ1-1; TRBD1 might be the D (5 bases). The V end lost 0 bases, the J end lost 1 base, and 9 bases lay between the germline ends. The CDR3 runs to 15 residues. Germline V CDR1 and CDR2: LNHDA, SQIVND (reference sequence).

This clone was counted once. The genes are TRBV18 and TRBJ1-5, with unresolved D. The V gene lost 4 bases and the J gene lost 2 bases, with 12 bases spanning the gap. CDR1 and CDR2 from the germline V gene are KGHSH and LQKENI. There are 15 residues in the CDR3. CDR3 region: CASSRYSDGNQPQHF. The CDR3 DNA follows: TGTGCCAGCTCACGTTACAGTGATGGCAATCAGCCCCAGCATTTT.

This CDR3 is CASSLGAGALYEQYF. The CDR3 nucleotides read TGTGCCAGCAGCTTGGGGGCAGGGGCACTCTACGAGCAGTACTTC. This chain links TRBV5-4 with TRBJ2-7, with D possibly being TRBD1 (6 bases). Looked up from germline, CDR1 is SGHNT and CDR2 is YYREEE (reference sequence). The CDR3 spans 15 residues. V was shortened by 0 bases and J by 3 bases, with 13 bases between the two germline ends. Full variable domain (missing parts from reference TRBV5-4 and TRBJ2-7): ETGVTQSPTHLIKTRGQQVTLRCSSQSGHNTVSWYQQALGQGPQFIFQYYREEENGRGNFPPRFSGLQFPNYSSELNVNALELDDSALYLCASSLGAGALYEQYFGPGTRLTVT.

The J gene is TRBJ2-7, the V gene TRBV7-2; 8 nucleotides agree with TRBD1. The V gene end was trimmed by 3 bases and the J gene end by 5 bases; junction bases not matched to a gene: 3. This CDR3 has 13 amino acids. Germline CDR1 SGHTA, CDR2 FQGNSA. CDR3 coding DNA: TGTGCCAGCAGCTTGGACAGGGAAGACGAGCAGTACTTC. Protein sequence: CASSLDREDEQYF. Based on the CDR3 plus reference TRBV7-2 and TRBJ2-7, the full variable domain is GAGVSQSPSNKVTEKGKDVELRCDPISGHTALYWYRQSLGQGLEFLIYFQGNSAPDKSGLPSDRFSAERTGGSVSTLTIQRTQQEDSAVYLCASSLDREDEQYFGPGTRLTVT.

The chain joins TRBV6-5 to TRBJ2-3, with TRBD1 identical over 8 bases. Germline trimming cut 7 bases from V and 3 bases from J; bases unmatched to any gene: 9. The CDR3 is 15 residues long. Germline CDR1 MNHEY, CDR2 SVGAGI. The CDR3 DNA reads TGTGCCAGCACCCCAGGAAGACAGGGGACAGATACGCAGTATTTT. Translating it yields CASTPGRQGTDTQYF.

This chain connects TRBV9 to TRBJ2-2; D remains unclear. Germline V gives CDR1 SGDLS, CDR2 YYNGEE. Deletions cut 0 bases from V and 9 bases from J, with 9 bases between. CDR3 length: 13 residues. The CDR3 region is CASSVEGGRELFF. CDR3 bases: TGTGCCAGCAGCGTAGAGGGTGGACGGGAGCTGTTTTTT.

The chain combines TRBV7-9 with TRBJ2-5, with 15 bases lining up with TRBD2. This CDR3 has 15 amino acids. Germline V gene data show CDR1 as SEHNR and CDR2 as FQNEAQ (reference sequence). J gave up 5 bases and V 4 bases, and 2 bases lay outside the gene matches. The CDR3 DNA reads as TGTGCCAGCAGCTGGACTAGCGGGGGGGCGGAGACCCAGTACTTC. It specifies CASSWTSGGAETQYF. Full variable domain (missing parts from reference TRBV7-9 and TRBJ2-5): DTGVSQNPRHKITKRGQNVTFRCDPISEHNRLYWYRQTLGQGPEFLTYFQNEAQLEKSRLLSDRFSAERPKGSFSTLEIQRTEQGDSAMYLCASSWTSGGAETQYFGPGTRLLVL.

The rearrangement joins TRBV13 to TRBJ2-1, with D perhaps matching TRBD2 (6 bases). Trimming pared 1 base from V and 7 bases from J, leaving 8 bases between. Germline CDR1 PRHDT, CDR2 FYEKMQ (reference sequence). This CDR3 comprises 13 residues. The CDR3, as DNA: TGTGCCAGCAGCTTAGTTCGGGGGAATGAGCAGTTCTTC. Translated, it gives CASSLVRGNEQFF.